The 4 T cell receptor beta chains presented below share a single source sample, sequenced in a study of cytomegalovirus exposure and HLA in healthy donors. The PCR employed 60 Vbeta primers together with 13 Jbeta primers. Profiled with immunoSEQ multiplex PCR; TCRdb holds only in-frame clones, not every one. The sample consists of about 120,000 clones, approximately 8% of them appearing once. Sequencing was carried out using PBMCs. The receptor set was obtained from a woman between 40 and 50 years old in good health and CMV-seropositive.

There are a few counts of this clone. The V gene is TRBV7-3, the J gene TRBJ2-1; perhaps TRBD2 as D (6 bases). Trimming stripped 1 base from V and 0 bases from J, with 7 bases between. Looked up from germline, CDR1 is SGHTA and CDR2 is FQGTGA. CDR3 length: 15 amino acids. CDR3 in DNA: TGTGCCAGCAGCTTAAACGGGGGCTCCTACAATGAGCAGTTCTTC. Translated: CASSLNGGSYNEQFF.

This sequence joins TRBV27 and TRBJ2-7; the D gene is possibly TRBD1 (8 bases). This CDR3 contains 18 residues. The V end was cut by 7 bases, the J end by 2 bases, with 27 bases between. The germline CDR1 and CDR2 sequences are MNHEY and SMNVEV (reference sequence). CDR3 coding DNA: TGTGCCAGCACGTCGACTTCTTCCGACAGGGGACTAACCTACGAGCAGTACTTC. It is translated as CASTSTSSDRGLTYEQYF.

A few counts support this clone. The V gene is TRBV29-1, the J gene TRBJ1-2; D gene uncertain. CDR1 is SQVTM and CDR2 is ANQGSEA in the germline V gene. Trimming removed 2 bases at V and 8 bases at J, with 15 bases between. The CDR3 is 13 residues long. DNA of the CDR3: TGCAGCGTTGAATCTCAGGATAATTTAGGCTACACCTTC. The encoded protein is CSVESQDNLGYTF.

The sample holds a few counts of this clone. The chain's CDR3 is CASSLTLKEHEQYF. The CDR3 DNA reads as TGTGCCAGCAGCTTGACATTAAAGGAACACGAGCAGTACTTC. The V call is TRBV7-9, the J call TRBJ2-7; D remains unclear. Germline CDR1 is SEHNR and CDR2 is FQNEAQ (reference sequence). V gave up 3 bases and J gave up 5 bases, with 14 bases separating them. CDR3 length: 14 residues.